The present T cell receptor (beta chain) was sequenced within a study of radiation and T cells in renal cell carcinoma. Time point indicated: blood 2 weeks post-SBRT. The treatment: 15 Gy SBRT to primary tumor, nephrectomy 4 weeks later. Radiation-treated patients gave blood at baseline, week 2 and week 4. The V end lost 2 bases, the J end lost 1 base, and 12 bases lay between the germline ends. The CDR3 has 16 residues. The V gene's germline CDR1 is SGHRS and CDR2 YFSETQ. Produced via immunoSEQ multiplex PCR; TCRdb's table is partial and in-frame only. The data hold some 150,000 clones, with about 91% observed a single time.

The receptor's source is a woman in her 50s with renal cell carcinoma. Sequencing used blood, obtained from a patient whose treatment included radiotherapy and nephrectomy. The chain has TRBV5-1 and TRBJ2-2; a weak D match, TRBD2 (6 bases). CDR3 DNA sequence: TGCGCCAGCAGCTTAACCGGGACTGTGAACACCGGGGAGCTGTTTTTT. Translation gives CASSLTGTVNTGELFF.